This T cell receptor beta chain was sequenced in a study of T cells in Graves' hyperthyroidism and ophthalmopathy. Germline trimming cut 6 bases from V and 5 bases from J; bases unmatched to any gene: 8. This CDR3 contains 14 residues. CDR1 and CDR2 from the germline V gene are KGHSH and LQKENI. In the ophthalmopathy cohort, Clinical Activity Score was at least 3, NOSPECS grade at least 4, and duration under 3 months. Used for diagnoses were clinical symptoms, serum thyroxine and TRAb, thyroid ultrasound and orbital computed tomography. Amplified TCR beta CDR3 regions derived from RNA transcripts. First-round RT-PCR with HTBI primers amplified the TCR CDR3 region. MiXCR, applied by TCRdb to the multiplex PCR reads, yields one record per CDR3 protein. The data show under 350,000 distinct CDR3 sequences, approximately 17% seen once.

This clonotype was sampled from a woman in her sixties or seventies with Graves' ophthalmopathy. The sequenced sample consisted of blood. The V and J genes are TRBV18 and TRBJ2-5; TRBD1 aligns across 8 bases. CDR3 nucleotide sequence: TGTGCCAGCTCGACGACAGGGGCTGGCGAGACCCAGTACTTC. This translates into CASSTTGAGETQYF.